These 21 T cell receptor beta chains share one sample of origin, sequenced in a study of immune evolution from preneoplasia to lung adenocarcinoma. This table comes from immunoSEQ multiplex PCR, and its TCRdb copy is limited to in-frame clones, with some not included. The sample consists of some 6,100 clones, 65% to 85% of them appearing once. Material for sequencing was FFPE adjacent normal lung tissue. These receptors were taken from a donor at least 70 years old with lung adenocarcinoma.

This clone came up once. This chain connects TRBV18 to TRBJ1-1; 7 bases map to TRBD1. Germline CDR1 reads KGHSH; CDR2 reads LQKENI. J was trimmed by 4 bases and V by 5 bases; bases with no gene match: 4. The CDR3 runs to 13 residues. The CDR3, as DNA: TGTGCCAGCTCAACGACAGGGCCCACTGAAGCTTTCTTT. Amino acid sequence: CASSTTGPTEAFF.

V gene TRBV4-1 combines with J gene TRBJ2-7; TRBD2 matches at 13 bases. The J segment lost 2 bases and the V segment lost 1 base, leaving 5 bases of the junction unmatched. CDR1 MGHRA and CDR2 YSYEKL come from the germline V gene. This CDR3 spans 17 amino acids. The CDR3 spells CASSQGLAGGLTYEQYF. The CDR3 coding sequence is TGCGCCAGCAGCCAAGGACTAGCGGGAGGTCTCACCTACGAGCAGTACTTC.

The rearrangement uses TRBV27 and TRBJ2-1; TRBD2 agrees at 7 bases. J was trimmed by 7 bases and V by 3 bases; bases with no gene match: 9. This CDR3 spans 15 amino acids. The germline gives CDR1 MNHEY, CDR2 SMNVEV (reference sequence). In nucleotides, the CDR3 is TGTGCCAGCAGTTTGGCCAGCGGGATGGGGAATGAGCAGTTCTTC. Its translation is CASSLASGMGNEQFF.

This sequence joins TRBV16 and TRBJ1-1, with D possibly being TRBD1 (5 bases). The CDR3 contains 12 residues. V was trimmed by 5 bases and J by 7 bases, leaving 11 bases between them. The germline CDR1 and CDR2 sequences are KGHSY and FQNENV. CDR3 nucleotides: TGTGCCAGCAGCGGTAGACAGTTTGAAGCTTTCTTT. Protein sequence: CASSGRQFEAFF.

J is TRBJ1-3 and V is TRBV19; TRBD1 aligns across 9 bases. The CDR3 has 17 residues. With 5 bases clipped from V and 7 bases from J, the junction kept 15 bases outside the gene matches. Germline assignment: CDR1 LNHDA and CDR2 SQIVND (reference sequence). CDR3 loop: CASSDTTAGTGRNTIYF. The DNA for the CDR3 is TGTGCCAGTAGTGACACCACCGCCGGGACAGGGAGGAACACCATATATTTT.

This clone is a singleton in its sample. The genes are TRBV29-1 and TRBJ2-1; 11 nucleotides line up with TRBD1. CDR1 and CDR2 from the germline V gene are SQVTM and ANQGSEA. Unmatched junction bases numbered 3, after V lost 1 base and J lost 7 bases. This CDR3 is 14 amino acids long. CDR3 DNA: TGCAGCGTTGAAGGGACAGGGGGCAGGAATGAGCAGTTCTTC. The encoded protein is CSVEGTGGRNEQFF.

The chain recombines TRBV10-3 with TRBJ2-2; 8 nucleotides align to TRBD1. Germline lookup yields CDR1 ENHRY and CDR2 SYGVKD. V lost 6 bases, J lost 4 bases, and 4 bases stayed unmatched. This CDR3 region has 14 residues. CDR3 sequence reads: CAISGTGSTGELFF. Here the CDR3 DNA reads TGTGCCATCAGCGGGACAGGTTCCACCGGGGAGCTGTTTTTT.

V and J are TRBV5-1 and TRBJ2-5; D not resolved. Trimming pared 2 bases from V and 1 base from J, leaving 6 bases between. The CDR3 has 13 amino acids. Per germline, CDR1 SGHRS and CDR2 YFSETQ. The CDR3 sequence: CASSFGVQETQYF. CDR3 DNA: TGCGCCAGCAGCTTTGGGGTCCAAGAGACCCAGTACTTC.

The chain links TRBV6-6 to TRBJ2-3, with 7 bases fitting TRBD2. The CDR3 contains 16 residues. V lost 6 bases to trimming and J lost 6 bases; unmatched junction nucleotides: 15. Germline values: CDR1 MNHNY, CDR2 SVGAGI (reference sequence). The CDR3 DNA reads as TGTGCCAGCAGAACCCCGGCGGGCGGGAGAAGGGATACGCAGTATTTT. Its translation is CASRTPAGGRRDTQYF.

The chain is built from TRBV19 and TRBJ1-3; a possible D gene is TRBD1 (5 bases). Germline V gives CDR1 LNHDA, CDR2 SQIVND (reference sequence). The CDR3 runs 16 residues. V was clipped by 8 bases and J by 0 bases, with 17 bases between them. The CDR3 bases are TGTGCCAGTGTCCAGAGCACAGGCCGCTCTGGAAACACCATATATTTT. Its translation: CASVQSTGRSGNTIYF.

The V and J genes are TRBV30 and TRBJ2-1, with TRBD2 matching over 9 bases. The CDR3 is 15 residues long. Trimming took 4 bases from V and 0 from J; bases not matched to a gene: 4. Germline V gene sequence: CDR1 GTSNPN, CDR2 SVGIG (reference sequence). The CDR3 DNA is TGTGCCTGGACCGTTAGCGGGAGCTCCTACAATGAGCAGTTCTTC. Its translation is CAWTVSGSSYNEQFF.

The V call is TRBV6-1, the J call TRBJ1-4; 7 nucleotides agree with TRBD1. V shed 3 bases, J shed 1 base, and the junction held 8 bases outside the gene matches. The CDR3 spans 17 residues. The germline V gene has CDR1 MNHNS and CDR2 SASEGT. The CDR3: CASSDGGRDRTNEKLFF. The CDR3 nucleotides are TGTGCCAGCAGTGATGGAGGTCGGGACAGAACTAATGAAAAACTGTTTTTT.

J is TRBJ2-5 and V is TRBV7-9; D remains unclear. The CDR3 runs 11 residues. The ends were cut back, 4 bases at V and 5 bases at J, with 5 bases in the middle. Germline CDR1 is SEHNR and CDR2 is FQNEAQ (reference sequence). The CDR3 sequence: CASSSWETQYF. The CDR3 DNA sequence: TGTGCCAGCAGCTCCTGGGAGACCCAGTACTTC.

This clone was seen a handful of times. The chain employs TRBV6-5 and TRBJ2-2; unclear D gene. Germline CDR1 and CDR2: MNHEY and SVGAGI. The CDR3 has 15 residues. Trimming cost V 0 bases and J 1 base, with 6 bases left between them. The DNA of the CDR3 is TGTGCCAGCAGTTACTCGGGCCGGAACACCGGGGAGCTGTTTTTT. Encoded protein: CASSYSGRNTGELFF.

The CDR3 loop is CASSEHRTGARGNTIYF. The CDR3 DNA follows: TGTGCCAGCAGCGAGCACCGGACAGGGGCGCGGGGAAACACCATATATTTT. V usage is TRBV9 and J usage is TRBJ1-3; 9 bases line up with TRBD1. Per germline, CDR1 SGDLS and CDR2 YYNGEE. This CDR3 is 17 amino acids long. Unmatched junction bases numbered 11, after V lost 3 bases and J lost 4 bases. Complete variable domain (other parts from reference TRBV9 and TRBJ1-3): DSGVTQTPKHLITATGQRVTLRCSPRSGDLSVYWYQQSLDQGLQFLIQYYNGEERAKGNILERFSAQQFPDLHSELNLSSLELGDSALYFCASSEHRTGARGNTIYFGEGSWLTVV.

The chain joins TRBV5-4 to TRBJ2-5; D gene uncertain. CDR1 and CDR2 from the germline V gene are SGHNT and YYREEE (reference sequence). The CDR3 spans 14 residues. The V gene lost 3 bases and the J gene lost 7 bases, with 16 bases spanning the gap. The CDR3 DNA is TGTGCCAGCAGCTCCCTATTAGTGGGTGGGACCCAGTACTTC. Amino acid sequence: CASSSLLVGGTQYF.

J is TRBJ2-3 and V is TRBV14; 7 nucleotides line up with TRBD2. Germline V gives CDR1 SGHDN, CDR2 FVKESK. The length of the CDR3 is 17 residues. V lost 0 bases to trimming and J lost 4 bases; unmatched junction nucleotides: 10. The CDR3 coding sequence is TGTGCCAGCAGCCAAGATCTTGGGGCGGGAGTCGCAGATACGCAGTATTTT. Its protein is CASSQDLGAGVADTQYF.

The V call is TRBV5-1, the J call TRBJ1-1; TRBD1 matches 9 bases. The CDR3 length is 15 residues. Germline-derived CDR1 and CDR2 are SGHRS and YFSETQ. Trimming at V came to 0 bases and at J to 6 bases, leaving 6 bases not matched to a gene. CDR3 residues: CASSLAGTGNPEAFF. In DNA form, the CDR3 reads TGCGCCAGCAGCTTGGCAGGGACAGGGAATCCTGAAGCTTTCTTT.

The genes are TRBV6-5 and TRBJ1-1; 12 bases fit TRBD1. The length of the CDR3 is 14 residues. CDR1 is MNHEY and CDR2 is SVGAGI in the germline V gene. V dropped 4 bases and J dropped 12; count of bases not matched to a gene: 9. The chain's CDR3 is CASSLTGTGGDSFF. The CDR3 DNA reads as TGTGCCAGCAGTTTAACCGGGACAGGGGGCGATTCTTTCTTT.

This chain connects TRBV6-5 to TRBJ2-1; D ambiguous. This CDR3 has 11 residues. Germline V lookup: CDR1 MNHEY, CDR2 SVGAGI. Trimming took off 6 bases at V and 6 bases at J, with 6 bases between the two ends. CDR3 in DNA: TGTGCCAGCAGAGTGGTCAATGAGCAGTTCTTC. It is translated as CASRVVNEQFF.

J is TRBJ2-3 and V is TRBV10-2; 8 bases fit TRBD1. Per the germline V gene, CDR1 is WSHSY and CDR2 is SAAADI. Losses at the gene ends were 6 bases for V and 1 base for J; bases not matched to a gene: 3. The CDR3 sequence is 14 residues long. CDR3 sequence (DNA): TGCGCCAGCAGCGACAGGGGAGGCACAGATACGCAGTATTTT. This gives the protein CASSDRGGTDTQYF.